Sequencing of this TCR beta chain was carried out in a study of shared clonotypes between healthy human individuals. Study summary: Three plates were used per donor for CD4 naive, three for CD4 memory, two for CD8 naive and one for CD8 memory.

V was cut by 3 bases and J by 0 bases, with 16 bases left in between. CDR3 size: 17 residues. Germline CDR1 is MDHEN and CDR2 is SYDVKM. TCRdb keeps only in-frame clones here, not all; method: immunoSEQ multiplex PCR. The sample consists of about 1.1 million clones, around 78% of them appearing once. There are many counts of this clone. The origin of this receptor is a man aged 18-30 years in good health. Some clones in this sample may be carry-over from other donors' samples. Sequences were obtained from memory CD4+ T cells from PBMCs. The subset denotes: CD45RA-negative fraction. This chain links TRBV28 with TRBJ2-3; tentative D call: TRBD2 (5 bases). Written as DNA, the CDR3 is TGTGCCAGCAGTTTCCCTCCGACTATAACTAGCACAGATACGCAGTATTTT. It yields the protein CASSFPPTITSTDTQYF.